These 29 T cell receptor beta chains were sequenced from one sample in a study of CD8 T cells in ankylosing spondylitis. TCRdb re-called the 5' RACE reads through MiXCR, storing one row per CDR3 protein. The repertoire holds about 96,000 distinct CDR3 sequences, about 9% seen once, with roughly 5.5% in the top ten. Sequenced sample: blood, either unsorted or a sorted T cell fraction (not recorded which). Receptors originate from a male donor with ankylosing spondylitis or in good health (not recorded which).

This clonotype was detected many times. The genes are TRBV29-1 and TRBJ2-3; the match to TRBD2 covers 10 bases. With V trimmed by 6 bases and J by 2 bases, 8 bases remained unmatched. The CDR3 is made up of 15 amino acids. In germline, CDR1 is SQVTM, CDR2 ANQGSEA. The CDR3 loop reads CSVVSLAGNTDTQYF. For the CDR3, the DNA is TGCAGCGTCGTCTCACTAGCGGGGAACACAGATACGCAGTATTTT.

This chain links TRBV10-3 with TRBJ2-2; D is unresolved. Per the germline V gene, CDR1 is ENHRY and CDR2 is SYGVKD. V lost 6 bases, J lost 6 bases, and 14 bases lay in between. This CDR3 spans 14 amino acids. The CDR3 DNA follows: TGTGCCATCAGCCCTGAGCGTCTCTCCGGGGAGCTGTTTTTT. This codes for CAISPERLSGELFF.

The rearrangement joins TRBV7-3 to TRBJ2-3; the D is unclear. Germline V gene data show CDR1 as SGHTA and CDR2 as FQGTGA. This CDR3 spans 13 amino acids. Trimming removed 0 bases from V and 4 bases from J, with 5 bases in between. The DNA of the CDR3 is TGTGCCAGCAGCTTAACGTCTCCAGATACGCAGTATTTT. It encodes CASSLTSPDTQYF.

V usage is TRBV11-1 and J usage is TRBJ2-1; TRBD1 aligns across 8 bases. Germline loops: CDR1 SGHAT, CDR2 FQDESV (reference sequence). V gave up 4 bases and J gave up 7 bases; unmatched junction bases: 21. The CDR3 is 19 residues long. For the CDR3, the DNA is TGTGCCAGCAGCTCACAACTTACACCCGACAGGGGTAATGTGAATGAGCAGTTCTTC. Translating it yields CASSSQLTPDRGNVNEQFF. Based on the CDR3 plus reference TRBV11-1 and TRBJ2-1, the full variable domain is EAEVAQSPRYKITEKSQAVAFWCDPISGHATLYWYRQILGQGPELLVQFQDESVVDDSQLPKDRFSAERLKGVDSTLKIQPAELGDSAMYLCASSSQLTPDRGNVNEQFFGPGTRLTVL.

This clonotype was seen ten or more times. This rearrangement joins TRBV7-8 to TRBJ2-3; D is uncertain. The germline CDR1 and CDR2 sequences are SGHVS and FQNEAQ. CDR3 length: 15 residues. Trimming took 1 base from V and 4 from J, leaving 12 bases between them. As DNA, the CDR3 is TGTGCCAGCAGCTTAGGATGGTCCGGGCCAGATACGCAGTATTTT. The encoded protein is CASSLGWSGPDTQYF.

This clonotype was observed many times. The chain links TRBV20-1 to TRBJ2-2; TRBD1 matches at 10 bases. Looked up from germline, CDR1 is DFQATT and CDR2 is SNEGSKA (reference sequence). Trimming at V came to 1 base and at J to 6 bases, leaving 5 bases not matched to a gene. CDR3 length equals 15 residues. Written as DNA, the CDR3 is TGCAGTGCTAGAGGTCGACAGGGGGCCGCCGGGGAGCTGTTTTTT. Its translation: CSARGRQGAAGELFF.

In its sample, this clonotype was seen many times. The chain uses TRBV7-6 and TRBJ2-1, with 7 bases that match TRBD1. The germline gives CDR1 SGHVS, CDR2 FNYEAQ. CDR3 length: 13 amino acids. The junction had 2 bases not matched to a gene; V was cut back by 1 base and J by 8 bases. CDR3 region: CASSLEGAYEQFF. CDR3 nucleotides: TGTGCCAGCAGCTTAGAGGGGGCATATGAGCAGTTCTTC.

This rearrangement joins TRBV7-2 to TRBJ1-1; D uncertain. The germline gives CDR1 SGHTA, CDR2 FQGNSA. This CDR3 comprises 16 residues. Trimming cost V 2 bases and J 0 bases, with 13 bases left between them. Here the CDR3 reads CASSLTAPRLNTEAFF. CDR3 coding DNA: TGTGCCAGCAGCTTAACTGCCCCCAGGTTGAACACTGAAGCTTTCTTT.

There are many counts of this clonotype. This rearrangement joins TRBV28 to TRBJ1-1; 8 positions match TRBD1. The CDR3 contains 15 residues. Germline V gene lookup returns CDR1 MDHEN and CDR2 SYDVKM. Trimming at V came to 2 bases and at J to 5 bases, leaving 7 bases not matched to a gene. The CDR3 bases are TGTGCCAGCAGTTTAGTACAGGGGGGGAGAACTGAAGCTTTCTTT. It translates to CASSLVQGGRTEAFF.

The table lists this clonotype with many counts. The gene calls are TRBV7-6 and TRBJ1-1, with D possibly matching TRBD1 (5 bases). Germline V gene lookup returns CDR1 SGHVS and CDR2 FNYEAQ. The V gene lost 5 bases and the J gene lost 1 base, with 8 bases spanning the gap. The CDR3 runs to 13 residues. The CDR3 bases are TGTGCCAGCAGCGTTAGGGGGAACACTGAAGCTTTCTTT. Its protein product is CASSVRGNTEAFF.

Many counts were recorded for this clonotype. The chain employs TRBV20-1 and TRBJ1-2; D is uncertain. The CDR3 loop spans 15 amino acids. Germline assignment: CDR1 DFQATT and CDR2 SNEGSKA (reference sequence). V shed 0 bases and J shed 3 bases, with 14 bases lying between them. CDR3 sequence: CSARDGLANHYGYTF. CDR3 DNA sequence: TGCAGTGCTAGAGATGGACTAGCGAACCACTATGGCTACACCTTC.

This clonotype was observed a few times. This chain connects TRBV2 to TRBJ1-1; D gene ambiguous. The CDR3 is made up of 13 amino acids. Germline V gives CDR1 SNHLY, CDR2 FYNNEI. Trimming removed 5 bases from V and 5 bases from J, with 12 bases in between. CDR3 bases: TGTGCCAGCAGTCCCCTTTTGGGTACTGAAGCTTTCTTT. It is translated as CASSPLLGTEAFF.

The table lists this clonotype with many counts. The chain uses TRBV7-6 and TRBJ2-7; 12 bases line up with TRBD2. V trimming: 0 bases; J trimming: 9 bases; junction bases outside the gene matches: 9. Germline CDR1 SGHVS, CDR2 FNYEAQ. This CDR3 contains 16 residues. The CDR3 is CASSLARTSGNWVQYF. CDR3 nucleotide sequence: TGTGCCAGCAGCTTAGCCAGGACTAGCGGGAATTGGGTGCAGTACTTC.

V gene TRBV14 combines with J gene TRBJ2-2; D is possibly TRBD1 (7 bases). CDR3 length: 15 amino acids. CDR1 is SGHDN, CDR2 FVKESK, per germline. Trimming left V 3 bases short and J 1 base short, with 9 bases between. This CDR3 reads CASSHQGGNTGELFF. CDR3 nucleotides: TGTGCCAGCAGCCATCAGGGGGGGAACACCGGGGAGCTGTTTTTT.

This clonotype was observed at least ten times. V and J are TRBV5-4 and TRBJ2-2; a possible D gene is TRBD1 (6 bases). The CDR3 sequence is 15 residues long. V gave up 1 base and J gave up 7 bases, with 14 bases separating them. Germline values: CDR1 SGHNT, CDR2 YYREEE (reference sequence). CDR3 nucleotide sequence: TGTGCCAGCAGCTTGAAGTACAGGGCGAACGGGGAGCTGTTTTTT. This sequence encodes CASSLKYRANGELFF.

V gene TRBV11-2 combines with J gene TRBJ2-2; possible D gene TRBD1, 5 bases. The CDR3 covers 16 residues. V lost 1 base, J lost 1 base, and 10 bases lay in between. CDR1 and CDR2 (germline): SGHAT, FQNNGV. DNA of the CDR3: TGTGCCAGCAGCTTAGTCGGCAGGGTGAACACCGGGGAGCTGTTTTTT. Protein sequence: CASSLVGRVNTGELFF.

This clonotype appeared many times. The chain recombines TRBV28 with TRBJ2-2; D may be TRBD2 (6 bases). The CDR3 is 15 residues long. Trimming cost V 8 bases and J 1 base, with 14 bases left between them. In germline, CDR1 is MDHEN, CDR2 SYDVKM. The CDR3 nucleotides read TGTGCCAGCCGGGAGCCGTCAGGGAACACCGGGGAGCTGTTTTTT. This sequence encodes CASREPSGNTGELFF.

This clonotype has a count of ten or more. The chain is built from TRBV5-1 and TRBJ1-1; 10 bases are a match to TRBD1. The J segment lost 4 bases and the V segment lost 5 bases, leaving 8 bases of the junction unmatched. The germline CDR1 and CDR2 sequences are SGHRS and YFSETQ. The CDR3 has 15 amino acids. CDR3 region: CASRTGQGVGTEAFF. CDR3 bases: TGCGCCAGCAGAACCGGACAGGGGGTGGGCACTGAAGCTTTCTTT.

There are many counts of this clonotype. V is TRBV27 and J is TRBJ2-7; 12 nucleotides match TRBD1. V lost 2 bases, J lost 5 bases, and 4 bases stayed unmatched. Per germline, CDR1 MNHEY and CDR2 SMNVEV (reference sequence). The CDR3 has 15 residues. CDR3 sequence reads: CASSLAGTGGNEQYF. CDR3 nucleotide sequence: TGTGCCAGCAGTTTAGCCGGGACAGGGGGCAACGAGCAGTACTTC.

At least ten counts were recorded for this clonotype. V gene TRBV5-1 combines with J gene TRBJ1-4; D is possibly TRBD1 (6 bases). The CDR3 totals 14 residues. From germline, CDR1 is SGHRS and CDR2 YFSETQ. Deletions cut 5 bases from V and 3 bases from J, with 11 bases between. The CDR3 DNA is TGCGCCAGCAGGTCAGGGGCCTCTAATGAAAAACTGTTTTTT. Amino acids: CASRSGASNEKLFF.

The sample holds many counts of this clonotype. This sequence joins TRBV20-1 and TRBJ1-6; TRBD1 matches 7 bases. In germline, CDR1 is DFQATT, CDR2 SNEGSKA (reference sequence). The CDR3 runs 15 residues. V was pared by 6 bases and J by 6 bases, with 11 bases of the junction left unmatched. CDR3 loop: CSARLGGGGNSPLHF. The CDR3, as DNA: TGCAGTGCCAGATTAGGGGGCGGAGGTAATTCACCCCTCCACTTT.

In this sample, this clonotype turned up many times. The chain joins TRBV24-1 to TRBJ2-2; D might be TRBD2 (5 bases). CDR1 and CDR2 from the germline V gene are KGHDR and SFDVKD. The CDR3 sequence is 15 residues long. V lost 0 bases, J lost 8 bases, and 12 bases lay in between. The CDR3 bases are TGTGCCACCAGTGATTTGGGACTCAGTGCGGGGGAGCTGTTTTTT. Translated, it gives CATSDLGLSAGELFF.

In this sample, this clonotype turned up many times. This chain joins TRBV3-1 and TRBJ2-1, with TRBD2 matching 9 bases. The germline V gene has CDR1 LGHDT and CDR2 YNNKEL (reference sequence). V lost 2 bases and J lost 6; bases outside the gene matches: 2. CDR3 length: 14 amino acids. The CDR3 is CASSQLAGLNEQFF. For the CDR3, the DNA is TGTGCCAGCAGCCAACTAGCGGGGCTCAATGAGCAGTTCTTC.

This clonotype was detected only a few times. The genes are TRBV3-1 and TRBJ1-1; D not resolved. V was clipped by 0 bases and J by 4 bases, with 9 bases between them. This CDR3 has 14 residues. The germline CDR1 and CDR2 sequences are LGHDT and YNNKEL (reference sequence). In DNA, the CDR3 is TGTGCCAGCAGCCAAGATCGATGGCGCACTGAAGCTTTCTTT. Amino acids: CASSQDRWRTEAFF.

This clonotype was picked up many times. The V and J genes are TRBV30 and TRBJ2-7; 9 positions agree with TRBD2. V shed 3 bases, J shed 8 bases, and the junction held 5 bases outside the gene matches. This CDR3 region has 12 residues. Germline V CDR1 and CDR2: GTSNPN, SVGIG (reference sequence). The chain's CDR3 is CAWRGGGAKQYF. CDR3 nucleotide sequence: TGTGCCTGGAGAGGCGGGGGGGCCAAGCAGTACTTC. The complete variable domain, with remaining parts taken from reference TRBV30 and TRBJ2-7, reads SQTIHQWPATLVQPVGSPLSLECTVEGTSNPNLYWYRQAAGRGLQLLFYSVGIGQISSEVPQNLSASRPQDRQFILSSKKLLLSDSGFYLCAWRGGGAKQYFGPGTRLTVT.

This clonotype was seen at least ten times. The J gene is TRBJ2-3, the V gene TRBV29-1, with TRBD2 matching 8 bases. Germline CDR1 reads SQVTM; CDR2 reads ANQGSEA. V was clipped by 7 bases and J by 2 bases; unmatched bases: 8. CDR3 size: 14 residues. The CDR3 is CSGERGRDTDTQYF. The CDR3 DNA reads TGCAGCGGTGAGCGGGGGAGGGACACAGATACGCAGTATTTT.

This clonotype was observed many times. The V call is TRBV5-6, the J call TRBJ1-2; 8 positions agree with TRBD1. The V gene end was trimmed by 3 bases and the J gene end by 6 bases; junction bases not matched to a gene: 4. This CDR3 is 13 amino acids long. From germline, CDR1 is SGHDT and CDR2 YYEEEE. CDR3 DNA: TGTGCCAGCAGCTATACAGGGGGAGATGGCTACACCTTC. Its protein product is CASSYTGGDGYTF.

This clonotype was observed at least ten times. This chain connects TRBV28 to TRBJ2-3; maybe TRBD1 (5 bases). The V end lost 8 bases, the J end lost 5 bases, and 14 bases lay between the germline ends. CDR3 length: 13 amino acids. Germline CDR1 reads MDHEN; CDR2 reads SYDVKM. This chain's CDR3 is CASLKGVVDTQYF. CDR3 DNA: TGTGCCAGCCTCAAAGGGGTCGTAGATACGCAGTATTTT.

The table lists this clonotype with many counts. The CDR3 DNA is TGTGCCAGCAGTGAAGTTATACGGGATACGCAGTATTTT. Protein sequence: CASSEVIRDTQYF. The rearrangement links TRBV6-1 to TRBJ2-3; D is uncertain. This CDR3 has 13 amino acids. From germline, CDR1 is MNHNS and CDR2 SASEGT. The V end was cut by 1 base, the J end by 6 bases, with 8 bases between.